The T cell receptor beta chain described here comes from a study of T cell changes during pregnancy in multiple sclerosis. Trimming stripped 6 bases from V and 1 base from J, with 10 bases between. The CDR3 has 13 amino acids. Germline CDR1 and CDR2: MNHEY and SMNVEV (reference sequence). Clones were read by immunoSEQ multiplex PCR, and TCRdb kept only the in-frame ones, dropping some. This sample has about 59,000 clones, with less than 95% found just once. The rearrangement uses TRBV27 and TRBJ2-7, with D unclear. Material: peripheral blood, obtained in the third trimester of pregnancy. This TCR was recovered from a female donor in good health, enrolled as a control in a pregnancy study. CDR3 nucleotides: TGTGCCAGCAGCCTAGGTTTTTCCTACGAGCAGTACTTC. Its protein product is CASSLGFSYEQYF.